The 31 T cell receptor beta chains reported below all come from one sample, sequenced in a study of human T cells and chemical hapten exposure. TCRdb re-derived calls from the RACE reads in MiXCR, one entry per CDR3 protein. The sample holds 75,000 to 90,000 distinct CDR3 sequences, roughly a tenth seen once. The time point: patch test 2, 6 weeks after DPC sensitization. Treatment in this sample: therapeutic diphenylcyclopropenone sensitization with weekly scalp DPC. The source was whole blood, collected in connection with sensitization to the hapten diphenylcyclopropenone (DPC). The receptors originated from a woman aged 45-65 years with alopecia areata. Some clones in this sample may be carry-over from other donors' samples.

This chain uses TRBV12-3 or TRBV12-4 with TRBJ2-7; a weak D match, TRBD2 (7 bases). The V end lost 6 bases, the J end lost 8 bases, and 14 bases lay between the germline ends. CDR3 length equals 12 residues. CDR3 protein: CASRPTGGKQYF. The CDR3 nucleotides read TGTGCCAGCAGACCTACGGGGGGCAAGCAGTACTTC.

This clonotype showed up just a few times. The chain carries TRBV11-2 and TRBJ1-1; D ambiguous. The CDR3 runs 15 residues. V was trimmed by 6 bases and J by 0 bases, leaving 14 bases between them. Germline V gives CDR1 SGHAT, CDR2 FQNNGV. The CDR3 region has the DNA TGTGCCAGCAGGAAACCTGGCACCTTGAACACTGAAGCTTTCTTT. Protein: CASRKPGTLNTEAFF.

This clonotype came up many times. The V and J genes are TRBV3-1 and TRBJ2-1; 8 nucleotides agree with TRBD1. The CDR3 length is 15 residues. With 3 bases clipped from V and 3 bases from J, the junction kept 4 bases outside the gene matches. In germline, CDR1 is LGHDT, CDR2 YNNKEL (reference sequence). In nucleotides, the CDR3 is TGTGCCAGCAGCCAGTCGGACAGGGTCTACAATGAGCAGTTCTTC. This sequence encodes CASSQSDRVYNEQFF.

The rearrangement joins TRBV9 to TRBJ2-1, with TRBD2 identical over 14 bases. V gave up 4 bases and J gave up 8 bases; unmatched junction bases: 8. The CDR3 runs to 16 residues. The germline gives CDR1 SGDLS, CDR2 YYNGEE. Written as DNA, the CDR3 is TGTGCCAGCAGCCCCGGGACTAGCGGGAGCTGGGATGAGCAGTTCTTC. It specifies CASSPGTSGSWDEQFF.

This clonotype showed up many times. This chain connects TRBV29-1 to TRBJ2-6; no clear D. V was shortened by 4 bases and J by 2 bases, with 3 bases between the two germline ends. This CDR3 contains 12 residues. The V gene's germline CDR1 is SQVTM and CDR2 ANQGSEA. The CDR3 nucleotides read TGCAGCGTTGCGGCTGGGGCCAACGTCCTGACTTTC. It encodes CSVAAGANVLTF.

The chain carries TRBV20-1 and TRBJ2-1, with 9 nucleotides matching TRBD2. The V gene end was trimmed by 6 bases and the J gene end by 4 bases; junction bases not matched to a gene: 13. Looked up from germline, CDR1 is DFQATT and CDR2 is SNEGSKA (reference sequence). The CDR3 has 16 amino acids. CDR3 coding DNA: TGCAGTGCCATAAAGCCCGCTAGCGGGGTGTACAATGAGCAGTTCTTC. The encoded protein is CSAIKPASGVYNEQFF.

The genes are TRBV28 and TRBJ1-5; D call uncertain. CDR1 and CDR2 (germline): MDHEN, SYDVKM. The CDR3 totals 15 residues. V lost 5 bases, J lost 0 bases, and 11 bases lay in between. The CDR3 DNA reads TGTGCCAGCAGTCAGACGATCAATAGCAATCAGCCCCAGCATTTT. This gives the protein CASSQTINSNQPQHF.

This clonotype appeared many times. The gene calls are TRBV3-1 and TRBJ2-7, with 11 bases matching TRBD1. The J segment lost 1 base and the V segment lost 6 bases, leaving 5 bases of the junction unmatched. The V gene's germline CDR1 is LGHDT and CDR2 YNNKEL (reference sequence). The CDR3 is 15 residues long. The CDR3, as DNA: TGTGCCAGCAGTCCGGGACAGGGGGTATCCTACGAGCAGTACTTC. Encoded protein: CASSPGQGVSYEQYF.

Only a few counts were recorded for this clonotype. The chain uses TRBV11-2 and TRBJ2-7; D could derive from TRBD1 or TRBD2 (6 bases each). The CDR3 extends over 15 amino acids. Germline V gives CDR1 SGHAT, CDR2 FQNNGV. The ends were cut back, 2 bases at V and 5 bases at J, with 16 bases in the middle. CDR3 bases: TGTGCCAGCAGCTTAACGCGGCAGGGGAGGAACGAGCAGTACTTC. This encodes CASSLTRQGRNEQYF.

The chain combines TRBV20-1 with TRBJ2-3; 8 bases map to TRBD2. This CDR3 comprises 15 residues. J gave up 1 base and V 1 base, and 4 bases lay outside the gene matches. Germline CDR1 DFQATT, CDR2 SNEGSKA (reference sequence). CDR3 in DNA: TGCAGTGCTAGAGTGCAGACTAGCGGCACAGATACGCAGTATTTT. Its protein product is CSARVQTSGTDTQYF.

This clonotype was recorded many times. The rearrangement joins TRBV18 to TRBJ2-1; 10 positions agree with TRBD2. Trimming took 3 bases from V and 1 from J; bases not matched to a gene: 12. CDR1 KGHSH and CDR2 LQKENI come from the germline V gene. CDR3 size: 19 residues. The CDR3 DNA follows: TGTGCCAGCTCACCGCTAGCGGGAGTTATGGAAGGGTCCTACAATGAGCAGTTCTTC. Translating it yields CASSPLAGVMEGSYNEQFF.

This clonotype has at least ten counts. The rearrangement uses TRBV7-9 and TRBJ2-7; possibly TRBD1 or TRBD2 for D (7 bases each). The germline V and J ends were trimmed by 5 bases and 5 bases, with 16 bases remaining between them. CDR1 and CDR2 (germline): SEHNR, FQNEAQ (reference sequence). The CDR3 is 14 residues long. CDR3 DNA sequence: TGTGCCAGCAGCCGGCAGGGGGGGCCCAACGAGCAGTACTTC. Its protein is CASSRQGGPNEQYF.

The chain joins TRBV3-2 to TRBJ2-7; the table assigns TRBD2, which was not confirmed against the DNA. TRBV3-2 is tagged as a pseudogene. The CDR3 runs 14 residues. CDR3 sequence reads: CASSQWTSGYEQYF. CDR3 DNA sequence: TGTGCCAGCAGCCAATGGACTAGCGGCTACGAGCAGTACTTC.

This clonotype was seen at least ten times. CDR3 sequence: CASSQVASGRDTQYF. The CDR3 region has the DNA TGTGCCAGCAGCCAAGTTGCTAGCGGGAGGGATACGCAGTATTTT. The chain uses TRBV14 and TRBJ2-3, with TRBD2 matching over 11 bases. Germline V gives CDR1 SGHDN, CDR2 FVKESK. Losses at the gene ends were 1 base for V and 6 bases for J; bases not matched to a gene: 3. This CDR3 contains 15 residues. Full variable domain (missing parts from reference TRBV14 and TRBJ2-3): EAGVTQFPSHSVIEKGQTVTLRCDPISGHDNLYWYRRVMGKEIKFLLHFVKESKQDESGMPNNRFLAERTGGTYSTLKVQPAELEDSGVYFCASSQVASGRDTQYFGPGTRLTVL.

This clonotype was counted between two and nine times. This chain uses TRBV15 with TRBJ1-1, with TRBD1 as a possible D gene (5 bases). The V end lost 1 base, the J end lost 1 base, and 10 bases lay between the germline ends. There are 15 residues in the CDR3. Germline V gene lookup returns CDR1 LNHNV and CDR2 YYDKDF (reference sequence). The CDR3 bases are TGTGCCACCAGCAGAGGAGGGACTGAGAACACTGAAGCTTTCTTT. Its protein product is CATSRGGTENTEAFF. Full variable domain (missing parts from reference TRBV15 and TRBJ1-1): DAMVIQNPRYQVTQFGKPVTLSCSQTLNHNVMYWYQQKSSQAPKLLFHYYDKDFNNEADTPDNFQSRRPNTSFCFLDIRSPGLGDTAMYLCATSRGGTENTEAFFGQGTRLTVV.

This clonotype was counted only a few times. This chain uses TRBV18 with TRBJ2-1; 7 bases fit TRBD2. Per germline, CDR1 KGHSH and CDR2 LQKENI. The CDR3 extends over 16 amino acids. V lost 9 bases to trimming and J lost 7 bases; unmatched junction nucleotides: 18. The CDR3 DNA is TGTGCCAGTACAAGCCGAGGCGGGAGCGTACAAAATGAGCAGTTCTTC. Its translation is CASTSRGGSVQNEQFF.

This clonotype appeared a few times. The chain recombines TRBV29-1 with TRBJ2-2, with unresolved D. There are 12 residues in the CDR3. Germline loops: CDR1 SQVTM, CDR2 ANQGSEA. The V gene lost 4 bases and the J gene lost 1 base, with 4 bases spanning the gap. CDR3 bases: TGCAGCGTTGGGCTGAACACCGGGGAGCTGTTTTTT. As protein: CSVGLNTGELFF.

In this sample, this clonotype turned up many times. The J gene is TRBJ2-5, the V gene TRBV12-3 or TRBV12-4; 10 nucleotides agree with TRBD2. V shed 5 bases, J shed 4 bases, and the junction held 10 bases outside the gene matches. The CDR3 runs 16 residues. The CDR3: CASSPYRTSGGETQYF. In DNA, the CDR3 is TGTGCCAGCAGTCCCTACCGGACTAGCGGTGGAGAGACCCAGTACTTC.

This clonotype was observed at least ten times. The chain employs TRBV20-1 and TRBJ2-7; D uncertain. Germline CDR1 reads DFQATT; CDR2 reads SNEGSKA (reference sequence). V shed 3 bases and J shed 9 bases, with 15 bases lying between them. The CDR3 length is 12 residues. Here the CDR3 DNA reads TGCAGTGCTAGCGAGGACCCGTTGACGCAGTACTTC. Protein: CSASEDPLTQYF.

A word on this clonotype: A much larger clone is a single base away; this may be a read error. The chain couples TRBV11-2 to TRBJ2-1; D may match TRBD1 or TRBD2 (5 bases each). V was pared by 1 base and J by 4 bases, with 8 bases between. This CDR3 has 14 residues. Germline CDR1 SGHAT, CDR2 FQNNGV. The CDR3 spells CASSLAGPYNEQFF. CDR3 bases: TGTGCCAGCAGCTTAGCGGGACCTTACAATGAGCAGTTCTTC.

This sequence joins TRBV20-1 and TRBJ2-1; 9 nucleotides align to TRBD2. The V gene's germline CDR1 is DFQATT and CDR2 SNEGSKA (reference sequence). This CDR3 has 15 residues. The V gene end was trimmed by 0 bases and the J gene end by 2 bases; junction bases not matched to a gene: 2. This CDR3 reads CSARDLAGPYNEQFF. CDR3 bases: TGCAGTGCTAGAGACCTAGCGGGACCCTACAATGAGCAGTTCTTC.

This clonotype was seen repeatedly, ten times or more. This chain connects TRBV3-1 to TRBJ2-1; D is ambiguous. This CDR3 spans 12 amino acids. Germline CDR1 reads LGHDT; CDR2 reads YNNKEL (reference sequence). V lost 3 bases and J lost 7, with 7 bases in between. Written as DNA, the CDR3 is TGTGCCAGCAGCCAGGTCCAAAATGAGCAGTTCTTC. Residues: CASSQVQNEQFF.

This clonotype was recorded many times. The CDR3 nucleotides read TGTGCCGGGGCAATTAGTTCCAATCAGCCCCAGCATTTT. Its translation: CAGAISSNQPQHF. The chain joins TRBV19 to TRBJ1-5, with a weak D call TRBD1 (5 bases). The V gene's germline CDR1 is LNHDA and CDR2 SQIVND (reference sequence). This CDR3 contains 13 residues. Trimming cost V 11 bases and J 3 bases, with 14 bases left between them.

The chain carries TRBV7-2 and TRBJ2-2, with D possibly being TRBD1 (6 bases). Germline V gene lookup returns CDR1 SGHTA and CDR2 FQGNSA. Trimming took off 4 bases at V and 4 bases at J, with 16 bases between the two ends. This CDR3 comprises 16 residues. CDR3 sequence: CASSSPQGTGTGELFF. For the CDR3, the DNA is TGTGCCAGCAGCTCCCCCCAGGGGACGGGCACCGGGGAGCTGTTTTTT. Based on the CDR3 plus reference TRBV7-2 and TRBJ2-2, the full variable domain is GAGVSQSPSNKVTEKGKDVELRCDPISGHTALYWYRQSLGQGLEFLIYFQGNSAPDKSGLPSDRFSAERTGGSVSTLTIQRTQQEDSAVYLCASSSPQGTGTGELFFGEGSRLTVL.

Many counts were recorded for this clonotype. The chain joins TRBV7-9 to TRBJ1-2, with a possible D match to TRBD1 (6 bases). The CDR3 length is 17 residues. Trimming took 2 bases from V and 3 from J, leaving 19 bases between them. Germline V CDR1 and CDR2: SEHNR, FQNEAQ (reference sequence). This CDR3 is CASSLRGGGVADYGYTF. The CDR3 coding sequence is TGTGCCAGCAGCTTAAGAGGTGGGGGCGTCGCGGACTATGGCTACACCTTC.

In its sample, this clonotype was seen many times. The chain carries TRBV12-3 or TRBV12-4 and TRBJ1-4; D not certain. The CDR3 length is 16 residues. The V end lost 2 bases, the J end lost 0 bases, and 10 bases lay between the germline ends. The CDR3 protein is CASSLSTAPTNEKLFF. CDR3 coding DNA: TGTGCCAGCAGTTTAAGTACAGCGCCAACTAATGAAAAACTGTTTTTT.

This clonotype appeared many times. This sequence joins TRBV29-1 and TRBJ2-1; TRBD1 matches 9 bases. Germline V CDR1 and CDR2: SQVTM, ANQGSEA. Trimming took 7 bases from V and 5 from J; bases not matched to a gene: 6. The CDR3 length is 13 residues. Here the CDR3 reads CSAGQGGNNEQFF. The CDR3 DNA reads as TGCAGCGCGGGACAGGGAGGAAACAATGAGCAGTTCTTC.

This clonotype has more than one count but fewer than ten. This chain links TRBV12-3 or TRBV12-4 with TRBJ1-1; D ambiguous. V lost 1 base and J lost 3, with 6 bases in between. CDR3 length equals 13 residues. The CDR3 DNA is TGTGCCAGCAGTTTAGGGCATTACACTGAAGCTTTCTTT. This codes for CASSLGHYTEAFF.

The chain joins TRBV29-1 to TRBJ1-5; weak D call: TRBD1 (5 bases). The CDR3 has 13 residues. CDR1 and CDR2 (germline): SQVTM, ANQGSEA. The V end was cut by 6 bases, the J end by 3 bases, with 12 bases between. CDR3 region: CSVAWGVNQPQHF. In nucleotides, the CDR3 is TGCAGCGTGGCTTGGGGGGTCAATCAGCCCCAGCATTTT. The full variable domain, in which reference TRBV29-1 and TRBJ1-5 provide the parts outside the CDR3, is SAVISQKPSRDICQRGTSLTIQCQVDSQVTMMFWYRQQPGQSLTLIATANQGSEATYESGFVIDKFPISRPNLTFSTLTVSNMSPEDSSIYLCSVAWGVNQPQHFGDGTRLSIL.

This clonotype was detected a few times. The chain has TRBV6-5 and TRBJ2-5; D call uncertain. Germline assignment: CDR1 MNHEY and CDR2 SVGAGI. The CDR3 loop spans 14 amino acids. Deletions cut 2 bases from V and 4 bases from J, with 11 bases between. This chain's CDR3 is CASSYPSRPETQYF. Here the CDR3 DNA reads TGTGCCAGCAGTTACCCTTCTAGGCCAGAGACCCAGTACTTC.

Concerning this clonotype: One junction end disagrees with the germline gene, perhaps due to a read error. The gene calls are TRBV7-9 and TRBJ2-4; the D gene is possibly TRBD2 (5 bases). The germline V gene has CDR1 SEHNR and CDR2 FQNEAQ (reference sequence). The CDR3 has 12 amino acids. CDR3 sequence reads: CVLTGAKNIQYF. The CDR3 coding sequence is TGCGTCCTAACGGGGGCCAAAAACATTCAGTACTTC.